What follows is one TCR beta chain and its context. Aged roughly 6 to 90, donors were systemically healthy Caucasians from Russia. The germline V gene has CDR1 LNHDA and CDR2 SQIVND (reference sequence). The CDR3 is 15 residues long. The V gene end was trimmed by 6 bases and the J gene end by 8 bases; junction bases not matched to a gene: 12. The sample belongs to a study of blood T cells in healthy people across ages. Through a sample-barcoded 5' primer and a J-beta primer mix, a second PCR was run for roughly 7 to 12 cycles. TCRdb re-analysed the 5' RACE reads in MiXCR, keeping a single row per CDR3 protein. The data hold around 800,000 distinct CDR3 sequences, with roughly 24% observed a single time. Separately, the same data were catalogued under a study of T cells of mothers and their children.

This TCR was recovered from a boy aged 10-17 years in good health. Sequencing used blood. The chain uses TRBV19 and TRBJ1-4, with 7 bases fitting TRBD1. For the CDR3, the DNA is TGTGCCAGTAGCACAGGGGTGAGTACGGGGGAAAAACTGTTTTTT. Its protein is CASSTGVSTGEKLFF. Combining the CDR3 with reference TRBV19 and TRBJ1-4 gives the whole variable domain DGGITQSPKYLFRKEGQNVTLSCEQNLNHDAMYWYRQDPGQGLRLIYYSQIVNDFQKGDIAEGYSVSREKKESFPLTVTSAQKNPTAFYLCASSTGVSTGEKLFFGSGTQLSVL.